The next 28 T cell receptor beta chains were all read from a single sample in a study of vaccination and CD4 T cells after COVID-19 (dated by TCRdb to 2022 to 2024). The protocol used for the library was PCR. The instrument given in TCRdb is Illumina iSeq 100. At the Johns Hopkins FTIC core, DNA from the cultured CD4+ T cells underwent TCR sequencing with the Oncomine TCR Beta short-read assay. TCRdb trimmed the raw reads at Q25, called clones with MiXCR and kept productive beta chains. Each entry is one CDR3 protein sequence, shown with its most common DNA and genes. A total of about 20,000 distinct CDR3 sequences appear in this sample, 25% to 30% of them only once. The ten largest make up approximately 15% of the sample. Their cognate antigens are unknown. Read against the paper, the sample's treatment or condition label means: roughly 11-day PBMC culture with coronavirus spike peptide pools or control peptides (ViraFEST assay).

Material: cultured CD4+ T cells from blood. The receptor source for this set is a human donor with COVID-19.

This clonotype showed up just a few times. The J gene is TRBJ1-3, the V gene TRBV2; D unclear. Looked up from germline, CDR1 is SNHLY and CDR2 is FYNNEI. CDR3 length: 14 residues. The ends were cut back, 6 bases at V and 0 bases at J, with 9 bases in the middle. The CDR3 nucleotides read TGTGCCAGCAGGGCAGCGAGCTCTGGAAACACCATATATTTT. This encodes CASRAASSGNTIYF.

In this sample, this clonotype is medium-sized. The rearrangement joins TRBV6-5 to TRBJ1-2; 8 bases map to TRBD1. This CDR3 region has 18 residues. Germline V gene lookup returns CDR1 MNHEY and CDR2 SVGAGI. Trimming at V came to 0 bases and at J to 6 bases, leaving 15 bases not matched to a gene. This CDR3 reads CASSYSTIRHGQGDGYTF. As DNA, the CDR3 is TGTGCCAGCAGTTACTCGACTATTAGGCACGGACAGGGCGATGGCTACACCTTC.

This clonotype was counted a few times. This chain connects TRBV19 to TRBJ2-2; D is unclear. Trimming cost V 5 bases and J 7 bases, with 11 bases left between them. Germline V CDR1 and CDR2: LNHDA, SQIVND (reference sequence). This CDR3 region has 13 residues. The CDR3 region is CASSSLGGGELFF. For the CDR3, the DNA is TGTGCCAGTAGTTCGCTCGGCGGCGGGGAGCTGTTTTTT. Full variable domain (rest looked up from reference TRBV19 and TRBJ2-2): DGGITQSPKYLFRKEGQNVTLSCEQNLNHDAMYWYRQDPGQGLRLIYYSQIVNDFQKGDIAEGYSVSREKKESFPLTVTSAQKNPTAFYLCASSSLGGGELFFGEGSRLTVL.

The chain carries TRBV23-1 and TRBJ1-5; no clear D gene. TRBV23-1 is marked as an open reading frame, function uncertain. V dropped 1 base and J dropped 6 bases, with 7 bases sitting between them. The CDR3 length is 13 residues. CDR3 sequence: CASSQWASQPQHF. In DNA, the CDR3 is TGCGCCAGCAGTCAATGGGCTAGTCAGCCCCAGCATTTT.

This CDR3 reads CASSPTKVAGSSYEQYF. DNA for the CDR3: TGTGCCAGCAGCCCCACCAAGGTTGCGGGGAGCTCCTACGAGCAGTACTTC. The rearrangement uses TRBV27 and TRBJ2-7; TRBD2 is a possible D gene (6 bases). V dropped 6 bases and J dropped 0 bases, with 21 bases sitting between them. CDR1 is MNHEY, CDR2 SMNVEV, per germline (reference sequence). This CDR3 has 17 amino acids.

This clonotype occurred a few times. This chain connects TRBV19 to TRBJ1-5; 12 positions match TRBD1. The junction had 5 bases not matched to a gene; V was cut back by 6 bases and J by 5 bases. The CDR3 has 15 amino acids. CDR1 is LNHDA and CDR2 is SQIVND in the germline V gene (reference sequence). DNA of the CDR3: TGTGCCAGTAGGCTGGGACAGGGGGCCCATCAGCCCCAGCATTTT. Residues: CASRLGQGAHQPQHF.

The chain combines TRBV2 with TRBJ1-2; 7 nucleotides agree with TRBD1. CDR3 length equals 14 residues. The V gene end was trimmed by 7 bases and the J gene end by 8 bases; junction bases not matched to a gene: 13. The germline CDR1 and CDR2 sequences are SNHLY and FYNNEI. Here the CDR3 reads CASNRGEGASGYTF. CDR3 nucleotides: TGTGCCAGCAACCGCGGTGAGGGGGCGTCCGGCTACACCTTC.

CDR3: CASSPSGTETYEQYF. In DNA, the CDR3 is TGTGCCAGCAGCCCCTCCGGGACAGAAACCTACGAGCAGTACTTC. The chain carries TRBV7-2 and TRBJ2-7, with 7 nucleotides matching TRBD1. J was trimmed by 2 bases and V by 5 bases; bases with no gene match: 9. Per germline, CDR1 SGHTA and CDR2 FQGNSA. The CDR3 is 15 amino acids.

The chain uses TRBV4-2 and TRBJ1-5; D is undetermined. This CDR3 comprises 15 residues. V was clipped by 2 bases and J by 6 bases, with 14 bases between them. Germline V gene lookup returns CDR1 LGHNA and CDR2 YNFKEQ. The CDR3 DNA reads TGTGCCAGCAGCCAATTCCAGTCACCGGGTCAGCCCCAGCATTTT. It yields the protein CASSQFQSPGQPQHF.

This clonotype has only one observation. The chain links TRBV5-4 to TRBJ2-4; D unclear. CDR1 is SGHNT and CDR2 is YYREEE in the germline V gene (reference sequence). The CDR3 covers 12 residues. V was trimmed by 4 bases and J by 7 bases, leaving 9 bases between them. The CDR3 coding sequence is TGTGCCAGCAGCCCCAGTCCCAACATTCAGTACTTC. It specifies CASSPSPNIQYF.

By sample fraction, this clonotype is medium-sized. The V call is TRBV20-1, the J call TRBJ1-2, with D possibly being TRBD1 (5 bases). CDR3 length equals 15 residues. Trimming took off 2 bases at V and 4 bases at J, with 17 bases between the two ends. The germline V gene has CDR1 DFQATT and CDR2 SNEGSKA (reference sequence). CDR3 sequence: CSARPLAGTLYGYTF. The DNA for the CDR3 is TGCAGTGCTAGACCTCTTGCGGGGACGCTCTATGGCTACACCTTC.

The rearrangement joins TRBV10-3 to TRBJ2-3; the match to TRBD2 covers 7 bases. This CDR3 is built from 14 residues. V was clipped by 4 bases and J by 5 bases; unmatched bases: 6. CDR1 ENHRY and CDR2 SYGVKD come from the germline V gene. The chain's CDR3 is CAISAPGGGDTQYF. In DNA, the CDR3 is TGTGCCATCAGTGCTCCCGGCGGGGGAGATACGCAGTATTTT.

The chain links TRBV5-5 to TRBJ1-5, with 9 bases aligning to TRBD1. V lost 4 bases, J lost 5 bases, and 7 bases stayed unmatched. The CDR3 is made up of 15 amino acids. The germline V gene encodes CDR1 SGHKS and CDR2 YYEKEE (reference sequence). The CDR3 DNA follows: TGTGCCAGCAGCGGGGGGACAGGGAGGGATCAGCCCCAGCATTTT. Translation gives CASSGGTGRDQPQHF.

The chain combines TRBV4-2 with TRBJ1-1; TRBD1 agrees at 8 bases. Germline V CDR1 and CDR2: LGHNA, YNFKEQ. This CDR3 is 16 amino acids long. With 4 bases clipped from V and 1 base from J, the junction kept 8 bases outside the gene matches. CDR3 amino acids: CASSRSIGQGNTEAFF. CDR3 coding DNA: TGTGCCAGCAGCCGATCAATCGGACAGGGGAACACTGAAGCTTTCTTT.

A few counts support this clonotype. This chain's CDR3 is CSAVRTSAETQYF. For the CDR3, the DNA is TGCAGTGCAGTGAGGACTAGTGCGGAGACCCAGTACTTC. The chain employs TRBV20-1 and TRBJ2-5; TRBD2 agrees at 7 bases. After removal of 6 bases from V and 5 bases from J, the junction contained 9 bases not matched to a gene. This CDR3 is built from 13 residues. Germline V lookup: CDR1 DFQATT, CDR2 SNEGSKA (reference sequence).

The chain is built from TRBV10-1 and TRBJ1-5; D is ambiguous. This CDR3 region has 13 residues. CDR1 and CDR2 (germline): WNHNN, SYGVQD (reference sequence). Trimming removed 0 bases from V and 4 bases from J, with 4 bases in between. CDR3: CASSESMNQPQHF. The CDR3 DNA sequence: TGCGCCAGCAGTGAGTCGATGAATCAGCCCCAGCATTTT.

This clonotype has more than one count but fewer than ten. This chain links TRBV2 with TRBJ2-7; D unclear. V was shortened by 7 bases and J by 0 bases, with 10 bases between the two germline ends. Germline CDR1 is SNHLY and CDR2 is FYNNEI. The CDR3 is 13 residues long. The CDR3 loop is CASKPDGSYEQYF. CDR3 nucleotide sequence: TGTGCCAGCAAGCCGGATGGCTCCTACGAGCAGTACTTC.

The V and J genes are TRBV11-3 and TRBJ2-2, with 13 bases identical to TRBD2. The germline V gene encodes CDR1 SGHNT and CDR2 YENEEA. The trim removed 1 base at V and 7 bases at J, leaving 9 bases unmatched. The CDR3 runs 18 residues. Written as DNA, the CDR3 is TGTGCCAGCAGCTTAGGTCAACTAGCGGGGGGGCACGGCGGGGAGCTGTTTTTT. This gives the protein CASSLGQLAGGHGGELFF. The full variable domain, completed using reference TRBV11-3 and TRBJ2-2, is EAGVVQSPRYKIIEKKQPVAFWCNPISGHNTLYWYLQNLGQGPELLIRYENEEAVDDSQLPKDRFSAERLKGVDSTLKIQPAELGDSAVYLCASSLGQLAGGHGGELFFGEGSRLTVL.

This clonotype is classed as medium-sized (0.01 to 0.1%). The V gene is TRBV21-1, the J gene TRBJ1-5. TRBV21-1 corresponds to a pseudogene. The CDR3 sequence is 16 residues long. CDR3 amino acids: CASSKQRENGVEPQHF. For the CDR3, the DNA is TGTGCCAGCAGCAAACAAAGGGAGAACGGAGTGGAGCCCCAGCATTTT.

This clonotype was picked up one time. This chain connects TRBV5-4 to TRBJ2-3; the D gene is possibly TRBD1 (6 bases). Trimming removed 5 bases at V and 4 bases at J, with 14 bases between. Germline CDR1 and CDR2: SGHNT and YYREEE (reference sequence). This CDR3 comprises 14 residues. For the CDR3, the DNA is TGTGCCAGCAGTTCTTGGACAGCCGCAGATACGCAGTATTTT. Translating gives CASSSWTAADTQYF.

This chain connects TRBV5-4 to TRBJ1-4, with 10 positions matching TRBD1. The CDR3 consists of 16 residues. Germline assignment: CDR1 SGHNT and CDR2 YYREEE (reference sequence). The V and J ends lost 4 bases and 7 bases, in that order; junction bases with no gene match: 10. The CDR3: CASSTRTGGSSEKLFF. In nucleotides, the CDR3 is TGTGCCAGCAGCACGAGGACAGGGGGGAGTAGTGAAAAACTGTTTTTT.

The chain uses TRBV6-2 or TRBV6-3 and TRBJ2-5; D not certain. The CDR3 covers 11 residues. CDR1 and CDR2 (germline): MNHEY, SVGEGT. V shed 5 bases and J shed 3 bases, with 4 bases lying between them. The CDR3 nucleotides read TGTGCCAGCAGTGCCAAAGAGACCCAGTACTTC. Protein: CASSAKETQYF.

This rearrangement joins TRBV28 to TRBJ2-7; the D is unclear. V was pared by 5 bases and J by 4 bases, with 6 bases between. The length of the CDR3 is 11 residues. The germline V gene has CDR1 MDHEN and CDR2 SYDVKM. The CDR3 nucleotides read TGTGCCAGCAGTCCAGAGTACGAGCAGTACTTC. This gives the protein CASSPEYEQYF.

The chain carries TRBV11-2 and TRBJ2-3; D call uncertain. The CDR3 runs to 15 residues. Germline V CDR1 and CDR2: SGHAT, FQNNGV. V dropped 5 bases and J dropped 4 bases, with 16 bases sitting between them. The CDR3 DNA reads TGTGCCAGCAGCCCTGACATTTTCCATGCAGATACGCAGTATTTT. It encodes CASSPDIFHADTQYF.

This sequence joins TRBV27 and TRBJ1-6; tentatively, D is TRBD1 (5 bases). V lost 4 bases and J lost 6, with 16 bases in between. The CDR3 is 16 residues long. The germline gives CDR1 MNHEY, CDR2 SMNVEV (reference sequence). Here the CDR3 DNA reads TGTGCCAGCAGTTCCCCCAGAGGGGCGCTTAATTCACCCCTCCACTTT. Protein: CASSSPRGALNSPLHF.

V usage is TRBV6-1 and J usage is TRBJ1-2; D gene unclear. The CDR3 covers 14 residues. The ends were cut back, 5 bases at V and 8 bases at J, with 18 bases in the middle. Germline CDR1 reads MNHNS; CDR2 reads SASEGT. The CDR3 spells CASSKSRGSTGYTF. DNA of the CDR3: TGTGCCAGCAGTAAATCCCGAGGTAGTACAGGCTACACCTTC.

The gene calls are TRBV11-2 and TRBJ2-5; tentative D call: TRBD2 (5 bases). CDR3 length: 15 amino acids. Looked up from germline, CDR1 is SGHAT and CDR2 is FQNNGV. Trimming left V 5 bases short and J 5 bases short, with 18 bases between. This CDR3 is CASSARGGERETQYF. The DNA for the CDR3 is TGTGCCAGCAGCGCACGAGGAGGTGAGAGGGAGACCCAGTACTTC.

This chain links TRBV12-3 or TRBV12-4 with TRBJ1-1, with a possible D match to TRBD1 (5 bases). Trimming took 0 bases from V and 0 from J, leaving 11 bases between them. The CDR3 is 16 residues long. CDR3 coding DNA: TGTGCCAGCAGTTTAGCGCGAGCAGGGATGAACACTGAAGCTTTCTTT. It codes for CASSLARAGMNTEAFF.